The clone carrying this T cell receptor beta chain was counted a few times. TCRdb re-derived calls from the PCR reads in MiXCR, one entry per CDR3 protein. The data contain tens of thousands of distinct CDR3 sequences, under 65% of them singletons. The trim removed 8 bases at V and 1 base at J, leaving 6 bases unmatched. Germline V gives CDR1 ENHRY, CDR2 SYGVKD. The CDR3 spans 15 residues. The sample originates from a study of CD4 and CD8 cells across lung adenocarcinoma regions. Donors had localized lung adenocarcinoma, a non-small cell lung cancer. The receptor comes from a male donor with lung adenocarcinoma. The CD4 and CD8 labels of this study may be unreliable. Sequenced sample: CD4+ T cells from the center of a lung tumor. The V gene is TRBV10-3, the J gene TRBJ1-1; 11 bases align to TRBD1. The CDR3 loop is CAIGGTGGPNTEAFF. DNA for the CDR3: TGTGCCATCGGGGGGACAGGGGGGCCGAACACTGAAGCTTTCTTT.